These T cell receptor beta chains were read from a single sample in a study of graft-versus-host responses after intestinal transplantation. The method was immunoSEQ multiplex PCR; TCRdb's version includes in-frame clones alone and lacks a portion of them. The profile shows around 99,000 clones, about 92% of them singletons. Antigens of these TCRs are unknown. The sample consisted of unstimulated CD8+ T cells sorted from spleen or lymph node cells, taken before intestinal transplant. These receptors came from a human donor who received an intestinal transplant. Each CDR3 is given with its conserved first and last residue. Fields, in order: V gene, J gene, CDR3 protein.

v_gene: TRBV7-6; j_gene: TRBJ2-7; CDR3aa: CASSSSQGVSYEQYF
v_gene: TRBV15; j_gene: TRBJ2-1; CDR3aa: CATSRVSNEQFF
v_gene: TRBV25-1; j_gene: TRBJ1-3; CDR3aa: CASSDLQVPGAAGNTIYF
v_gene: TRBV7-9; j_gene: TRBJ1-1; CDR3aa: CASSLAQGRSTEAFF
v_gene: TRBV27; j_gene: TRBJ1-1; CDR3aa: CASSLSGGITEAFF
v_gene: TRBV6-1; j_gene: TRBJ2-1; CDR3aa: CASSEKRGGSSYNEQFF
v_gene: TRBV19; j_gene: TRBJ1-1; CDR3aa: CASTLQGGNTEAFF
v_gene: TRBV7-9; j_gene: TRBJ2-7; CDR3aa: CASSLVSVSGVPGSYEQYF
v_gene: TRBV7-9; j_gene: TRBJ2-7; CDR3aa: CASSPVRGGDEQYF
v_gene: TRBV7-9; j_gene: TRBJ2-5; CDR3aa: CASSLAPGELYQETQYF
v_gene: TRBV27; j_gene: TRBJ2-3; CDR3aa: CASSGRGFGGTDTQYF
v_gene: TRBV9; j_gene: TRBJ2-7; CDR3aa: CASSVSAGGLEQYF
v_gene: TRBV19; j_gene: TRBJ1-5; CDR3aa: CASSWDSRNQPQHF
v_gene: TRBV7-8; j_gene: TRBJ2-7; CDR3aa: CASSLGGQTYEQYF
v_gene: TRBV4-3; j_gene: TRBJ2-7; CDR3aa: CASSQGVRGARRYEQYF
v_gene: TRBV7-6; j_gene: TRBJ1-1; CDR3aa: CASSLDLFAGEAFF
v_gene: TRBV9; j_gene: TRBJ1-1; CDR3aa: CASSSQGNTEAFF
v_gene: TRBV13; j_gene: TRBJ1-4; CDR3aa: CASSFRQGGALTNEKLFF
v_gene: TRBV21-1; j_gene: TRBJ1-5; CDR3aa: CASRPTGGQPQHF
v_gene: TRBV30; j_gene: TRBJ2-1; CDR3aa: CAFWTGVNEQFF
v_gene: TRBV18; j_gene: TRBJ2-5; CDR3aa: CASSHGQGQETQYF
v_gene: TRBV30; j_gene: TRBJ1-1; CDR3aa: CAWIRQRGMNTEAFF